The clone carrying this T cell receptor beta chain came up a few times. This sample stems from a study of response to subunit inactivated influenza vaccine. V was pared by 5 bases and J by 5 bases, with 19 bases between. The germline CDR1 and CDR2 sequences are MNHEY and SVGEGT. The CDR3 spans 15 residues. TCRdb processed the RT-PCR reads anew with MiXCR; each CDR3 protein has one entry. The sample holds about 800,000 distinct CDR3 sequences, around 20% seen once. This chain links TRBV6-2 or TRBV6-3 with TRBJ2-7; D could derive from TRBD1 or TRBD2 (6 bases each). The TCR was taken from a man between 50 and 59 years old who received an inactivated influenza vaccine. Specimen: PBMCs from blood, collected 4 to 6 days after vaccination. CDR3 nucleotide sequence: TGTGCCAGCAGTCTACTCCTGCAGGGGAGGAACGAGCAGTACTTC. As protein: CASSLLLQGRNEQYF.